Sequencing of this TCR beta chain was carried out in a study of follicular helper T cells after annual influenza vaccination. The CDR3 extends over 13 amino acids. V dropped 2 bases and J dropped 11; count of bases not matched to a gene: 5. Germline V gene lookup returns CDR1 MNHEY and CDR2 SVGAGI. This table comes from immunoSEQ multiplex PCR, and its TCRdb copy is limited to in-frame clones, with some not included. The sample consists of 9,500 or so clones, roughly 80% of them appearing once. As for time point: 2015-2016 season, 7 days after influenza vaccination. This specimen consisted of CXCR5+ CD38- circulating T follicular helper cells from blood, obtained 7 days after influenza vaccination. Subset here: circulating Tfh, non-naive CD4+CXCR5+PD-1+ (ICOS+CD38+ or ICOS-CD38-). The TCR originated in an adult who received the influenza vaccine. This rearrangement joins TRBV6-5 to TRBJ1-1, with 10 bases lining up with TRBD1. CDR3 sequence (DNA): TGTGCCAGCAGTTACGGGGACAGGGGTGCGGCTTTCTTT. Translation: CASSYGDRGAAFF.